The source of this T cell receptor (beta chain) is a study of OX40 agonist ivuxolimab in advanced cancers. Clones were read by immunoSEQ multiplex PCR, and TCRdb kept only the in-frame ones, dropping some. The table records fewer than 55,000 clones, about 86% of them present only once. The CDR3 totals 15 residues. V lost 3 bases to trimming and J lost 0 bases, with 12 bases between them. Looked up from germline, CDR1 is SGHTS and CDR2 is YDEGEE. This clonotype was obtained from an adult with an advanced solid tumor such as melanoma, head and neck, liver or kidney cancer. Sequences were derived from CD4+ or CD8+ T cells sorted from blood, sampled in a trial of the OX40 agonist ivuxolimab. The chain is built from TRBV5-8 and TRBJ1-1; D might be TRBD1 (6 bases). This CDR3 reads CASSSKQGVNTEAFF. The CDR3 DNA reads as TGTGCCAGCAGCTCCAAACAGGGTGTGAACACTGAAGCTTTCTTT. Variable domain in full (rest from reference TRBV5-8 and TRBJ1-1): EAGVTQSPTHLIKTRGQQATLRCSPISGHTSVYWYQQALGLGLQFLLWYDEGEERNRGNFPPRFSGRQFPNYSSELNVNALELEDSALYLCASSSKQGVNTEAFFGQGTRLTVV.